The rows below give T cell receptor beta chains drawn from one sample of a study of cytomegalovirus exposure and HLA in healthy donors. Clones were sequenced by immunoSEQ multiplex PCR, and TCRdb holds only the in-frame ones, with some missing. The data contain roughly 100,000 clones, about 59% of them singletons. The sequencing sample was made of PBMCs. All receptors come from a man aged 30 to 45 in good health and CMV-seropositive. Each CDR3 is given with its conserved first and last residue. A D gene is named only where the DNA matches it firmly. Clone sizes are given selectively: once, few, many, or a class where the clone is expanded.

j_gene,abundance,len,v_gene,d_gene,CDR3aa,CDR3nt
TRBJ1-2,NA,13,TRBV2,NA,CASSDGAGYGYTF,TGTGCCAGCAGTGATGGGGCTGGGTATGGCTACACCTTC
TRBJ1-1,few,15,TRBV18,NA,CASSPQGSGNTEAFF,TGTGCCAGCTCACCACAGGGCTCGGGAAACACTGAAGCTTTCTTT
TRBJ1-1,many,11,TRBV20-1,NA,CSALAQTEAFF,TGCAGTGCCCTAGCGCAAACTGAAGCTTTCTTT
TRBJ1-2,once,12,TRBV7-6,NA,CASSSYSGGYTF,TGTGCCAGCAGCTCATACAGCGGTGGCTACACCTTC
TRBJ2-7,NA,15,TRBV6-1,TRBD1,CASSGRDRASYEQYF,TGTGCCAGCAGTGGCAGGGACAGGGCAAGCTACGAGCAGTACTTC
TRBJ1-4,NA,16,TRBV4-1,TRBD1,CASREGRGRRNEKLFF,TGCGCCAGCAGGGAAGGCAGGGGGCGCCGGAATGAAAAACTGTTTTTT
TRBJ2-7,NA,15,TRBV7-8,NA,CASSSGTLFSYEQYF,TGTGCCAGCAGCTCCGGGACTTTGTTCTCCTACGAGCAGTACTTC
TRBJ1-5,NA,14,TRBV15,NA,CATSRGTENQPQHF,TGTGCCACCAGCAGAGGGACAGAGAATCAGCCCCAGCATTTT
TRBJ1-6,NA,17,TRBV14,TRBD1,CASSQKAWTGVDSPLHF,TGTGCCAGCAGCCAAAAAGCATGGACAGGGGTCGATTCACCCCTCCACTTT
TRBJ1-6,NA,16,TRBV27,TRBD1,CASSLSLGQGVVTLHF,TGTGCCAGCAGTTTATCCCTGGGACAGGGAGTGGTCACCCTCCACTTT
TRBJ1-1,few,11,TRBV12-5,NA,CASTGRTEAFF,TGTGCTAGTACGGGGAGGACTGAAGCTTTCTTT
TRBJ2-1,NA,15,TRBV19,NA,CASSIPSSSYNEQFF,TGTGCCAGTAGTATCCCTAGTAGCTCCTACAATGAGCAGTTCTTC
TRBJ1-2,NA,12,TRBV19,TRBD1,CASEQGNYGYTF,TGTGCCAGTGAACAGGGGAACTATGGCTACACCTTC
TRBJ2-7,NA,14,TRBV10-3,TRBD2,CASSFLAGPYVQYF,TGTGCCAGCAGTTTCTTAGCGGGGCCTTACGTGCAGTACTTC
TRBJ1-2,NA,13,TRBV11-2,NA,CASSPDRNYGYTF,TGTGCCAGCAGCCCGGACAGAAACTATGGCTACACCTTC
TRBJ2-3,NA,14,TRBV7-9,NA,CASSLAGATDTQYF,TGTGCCAGCAGCTTAGCGGGGGCTACAGATACGCAGTATTTT
TRBJ2-7,few,13,TRBV5-1,TRBD1,CASSLETGTDKYF,TGCGCCAGCAGCTTGGAGACCGGGACAGATAAGTACTTC
TRBJ2-1,NA,16,TRBV6-6,TRBD2,CASTRLAGQSYNEQFF,TGTGCCAGCACCAGACTAGCGGGGCAGTCCTACAATGAGCAGTTCTTC